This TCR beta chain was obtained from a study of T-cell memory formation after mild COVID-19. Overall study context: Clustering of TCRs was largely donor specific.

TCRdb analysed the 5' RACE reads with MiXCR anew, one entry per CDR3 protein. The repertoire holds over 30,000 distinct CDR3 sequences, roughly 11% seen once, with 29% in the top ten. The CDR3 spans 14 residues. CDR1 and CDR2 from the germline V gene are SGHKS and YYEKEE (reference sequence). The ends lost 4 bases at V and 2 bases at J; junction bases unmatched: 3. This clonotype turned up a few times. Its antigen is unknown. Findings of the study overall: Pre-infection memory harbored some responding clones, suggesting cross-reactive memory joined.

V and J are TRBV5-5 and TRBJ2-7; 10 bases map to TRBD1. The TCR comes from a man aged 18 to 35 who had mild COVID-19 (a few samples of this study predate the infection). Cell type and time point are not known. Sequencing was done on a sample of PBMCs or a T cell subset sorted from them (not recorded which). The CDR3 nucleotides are TGTGCCAGCAGCCCCGGGACAGGGGCCTACGAGCAGTACTTC. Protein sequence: CASSPGTGAYEQYF.